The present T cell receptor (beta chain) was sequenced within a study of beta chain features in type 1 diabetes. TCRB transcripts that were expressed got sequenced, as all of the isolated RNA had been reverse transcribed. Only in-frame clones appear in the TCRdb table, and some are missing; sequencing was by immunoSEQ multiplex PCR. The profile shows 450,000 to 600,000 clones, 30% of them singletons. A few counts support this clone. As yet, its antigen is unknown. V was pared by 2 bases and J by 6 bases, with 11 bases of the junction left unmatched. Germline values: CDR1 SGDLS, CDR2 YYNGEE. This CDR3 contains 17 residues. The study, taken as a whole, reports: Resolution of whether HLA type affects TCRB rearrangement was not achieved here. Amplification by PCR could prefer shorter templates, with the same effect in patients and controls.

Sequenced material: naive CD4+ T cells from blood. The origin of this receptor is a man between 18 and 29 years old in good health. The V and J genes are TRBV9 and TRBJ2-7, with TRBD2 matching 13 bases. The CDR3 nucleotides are TGTGCCAGCAGCGTGAGCGGGACTAGCGGGACCATCGGCGAGCAGTACTTC. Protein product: CASSVSGTSGTIGEQYF.